A single sample is the source of the 21 T cell receptor beta chains below, sequenced in a study of identifying expanded T cells in peripheral blood. The table came from immunoSEQ multiplex PCR; TCRdb's copy has only in-frame clones and leaves some out. Among under 70,000 clones, about 87% were seen once, and the ten largest hold roughly 5%. The source material was blood. The receptor set was obtained from a person aged 18 to 75 in good health.

The rearrangement joins TRBV25-1 to TRBJ2-1, with D perhaps being TRBD1 or TRBD2 (5 bases each). V was shortened by 6 bases and J by 6 bases, with 15 bases between the two germline ends. The germline gives CDR1 MGHDK, CDR2 SYGVNS. The CDR3 extends over 14 amino acids. The CDR3 region has the DNA TGTGCCAGCAGAGTAGGGGACGCCTCCAATGAGCAGTTCTTC. Protein sequence: CASRVGDASNEQFF. Combining the CDR3 with reference TRBV25-1 and TRBJ2-1 gives the whole variable domain EADIYQTPRYLVIGTGKKITLECSQTMGHDKMYWYQQDPGMELHLIHYSYGVNSTEKGDLSSESTVSRIRTEHFPLTLESARPSHTSQYLCASRVGDASNEQFFGPGTRLTVL.

V usage is TRBV7-9 and J usage is TRBJ2-7, with 7 bases identical to TRBD1. Germline lookup yields CDR1 SEHNR and CDR2 FQNEAQ (reference sequence). This CDR3 region has 17 residues. V trimming: 5 bases; J trimming: 6 bases; junction bases outside the gene matches: 19. DNA for the CDR3: TGTGCCAGCAGCGCTCCCCTCCAACCGACAGGGAAGGTCGAGCAGTACTTC. It specifies CASSAPLQPTGKVEQYF.

The chain links TRBV2 to TRBJ1-2; D possibly corresponds to TRBD1 (6 bases). The CDR3 is 18 residues long. CDR1 is SNHLY and CDR2 is FYNNEI in the germline V gene. Trimming shortened V by 8 bases and J by 0 bases, and 25 bases separated the two germline ends. CDR3 protein: CASLRKTSGHPANYGYTF. The CDR3, as DNA: TGTGCCAGCCTACGTAAGACCTCGGGACACCCAGCTAACTATGGCTACACCTTC.

V gene TRBV5-3 combines with J gene TRBJ2-7; TRBD1 agrees at 10 bases. TRBV5-3 is an ORF for which the function is uncertain. The CDR3 totals 14 residues. After removal of 4 bases from V and 5 bases from J, the junction contained 6 bases not matched to a gene. DNA for the CDR3: TGTGCCAGAAGCCCGGGACAGGGGACCCACGAGCAGTACTTC. Its protein is CARSPGQGTHEQYF.

This CDR3 is CASSFWRTPLIDNEQFF. The CDR3, as DNA: TGCGCCAGCAGCTTTTGGAGGACTCCTCTAATTGACAATGAGCAGTTCTTC. This chain links TRBV5-1 with TRBJ2-1; D might be TRBD2 (5 bases). Trimming shortened V by 2 bases and J by 5 bases, and 20 bases separated the two germline ends. The CDR3 length is 17 residues. Germline CDR1 and CDR2: SGHRS and YFSETQ.

The genes are TRBV27 and TRBJ2-3; TRBD2 matches at 8 bases. The CDR3 is 15 residues long. CDR1 and CDR2 (germline): MNHEY, SMNVEV (reference sequence). Trimming removed 2 bases from V and 3 bases from J; junction bases left unmatched: 4. The CDR3 loop is CASSLRSSGTDTQYF. CDR3 sequence (DNA): TGTGCCAGCAGTTTACGGTCTAGCGGGACAGATACGCAGTATTTT.

This clone occurred a few times. The chain uses TRBV18 and TRBJ2-2, with D hard to call. The CDR3 is 17 amino acids. Germline values: CDR1 KGHSH, CDR2 LQKENI. With 3 bases removed from V and 1 base from J, the gap between germline ends came to 15 bases. The CDR3 DNA reads as TGTGCCAGCTCACCTAATCCCGGATTCCGGAACACCGGGGAGCTGTTTTTT. This translates into CASSPNPGFRNTGELFF.

The chain links TRBV6-4 to TRBJ2-1; 8 bases match TRBD2. Germline V gene lookup returns CDR1 MRHNA and CDR2 SNTAGT. Trimming cost V 0 bases and J 10 bases; bases outside gene matches: 11. The CDR3 consists of 16 residues. This chain's CDR3 is CASSDSRAGVSREQFF. The CDR3, as DNA: TGTGCCAGCAGTGACTCGAGAGCGGGGGTATCACGCGAGCAGTTCTTC.

The rearrangement joins TRBV6-1 to TRBJ2-2; the match to TRBD2 covers 10 bases. V lost 2 bases to trimming and J lost 6 bases; unmatched junction nucleotides: 3. Germline CDR1 is MNHNS and CDR2 is SASEGT. The CDR3 spans 15 residues. The CDR3 DNA sequence: TGTGCCAGCAGTGAAAAAGCGGGGGGGCCCGGGGAGCTGTTTTTT. This gives the protein CASSEKAGGPGELFF.

With respect to this clone: Other nucleotide sequences in the sample specify the same CDR3. The CDR3 DNA reads TGCGCCAGCAAGGGACAGGGGGCCTACGAGCAGTACTTC. Translation gives CASKGQGAYEQYF. The V call is TRBV10-2, the J call TRBJ2-7; 11 nucleotides line up with TRBD1. Germline V gives CDR1 WSHSY, CDR2 SAAADI. V trimming: 7 bases; J trimming: 2 bases; junction bases outside the gene matches: 1. The CDR3 runs to 13 residues.

This clone has a single count. The V gene is TRBV6-4, the J gene TRBJ2-1; 12 nucleotides align to TRBD2. CDR3 length: 15 residues. J was trimmed by 6 bases and V by 2 bases; bases with no gene match: 2. Germline V CDR1 and CDR2: MRHNA, SNTAGT. The CDR3 is CASSDGTSGPNEQFF. CDR3 sequence (DNA): TGTGCCAGCAGTGACGGGACTAGCGGGCCCAATGAGCAGTTCTTC.

V usage is TRBV6-1 and J usage is TRBJ1-2; no clear D. Germline CDR1 MNHNS, CDR2 SASEGT. Trimming pared 1 base from V and 1 base from J, leaving 10 bases between. The CDR3 covers 15 residues. The chain's CDR3 is CASSEVEPNNYGYTF. CDR3 bases: TGTGCCAGCAGTGAAGTGGAGCCTAATAACTATGGCTACACCTTC.

V gene TRBV6-6 combines with J gene TRBJ2-1, with 8 nucleotides matching TRBD1. The V and J ends lost 2 bases and 7 bases, in that order; junction bases with no gene match: 10. Germline V gene sequence: CDR1 MNHNY, CDR2 SVGAGI (reference sequence). The CDR3 runs to 16 residues. DNA of the CDR3: TGTGCCAGCAGTTACGTAACCGGGACAGGAGCGAATGAGCAGTTCTTC. Translating gives CASSYVTGTGANEQFF.

The V call is TRBV11-3, the J call TRBJ2-2, with 10 bases fitting TRBD1. Unmatched junction bases numbered 2, after V lost 6 bases and J lost 4 bases. CDR1 and CDR2 (germline): SGHNT, YENEEA. This CDR3 is built from 14 residues. CDR3 bases: TGTGCCAGCAGGGGACAGGGGTCCACCGGGGAGCTGTTTTTT. Its protein product is CASRGQGSTGELFF.

This rearrangement joins TRBV28 to TRBJ2-7, with D perhaps TRBD2 (6 bases). Germline V lookup: CDR1 MDHEN, CDR2 SYDVKM. The CDR3 length is 15 residues. The germline V and J ends were trimmed by 2 bases and 3 bases, with 14 bases remaining between them. The DNA for the CDR3 is TGTGCCAGCAGTTTACGGGGGACGGATGACTACGAGCAGTACTTC. Translated, it gives CASSLRGTDDYEQYF.

This sequence joins TRBV25-1 and TRBJ1-1; D call uncertain. Trimming removed 7 bases from V and 8 bases from J, with 11 bases in between. Germline assignment: CDR1 MGHDK and CDR2 SYGVNS. The CDR3 runs to 11 residues. For the CDR3, the DNA is TGTGCCAGCACAAGGTTAGGGGAAGCTTTCTTT. Amino acids: CASTRLGEAFF.

The chain is built from TRBV5-1 and TRBJ2-7, with D possibly matching TRBD1 (6 bases). The CDR3 length is 12 residues. The germline V gene has CDR1 SGHRS and CDR2 YFSETQ. The ends were cut back, 1 base at V and 6 bases at J, with 8 bases in the middle. CDR3 sequence: CASSLNRAEQYF. The CDR3 nucleotides are TGCGCCAGCAGCTTGAACAGGGCCGAGCAGTACTTC.

This clone was seen once. The rearrangement joins TRBV29-1 to TRBJ1-1, with 8 bases that match TRBD1. The junction had 2 bases not matched to a gene; V was cut back by 7 bases and J by 1 base. This CDR3 is 12 amino acids long. Germline V gene data show CDR1 as SQVTM and CDR2 as ANQGSEA. The CDR3 is CSAGQANTEAFF. In DNA, the CDR3 is TGCAGCGCGGGACAGGCGAACACTGAAGCTTTCTTT.

V usage is TRBV10-1 and J usage is TRBJ1-1; D is unclear. Germline V gives CDR1 WNHNN, CDR2 SYGVQD (reference sequence). The V and J ends lost 8 bases and 6 bases respectively, with 16 bases between them. This CDR3 has 13 residues. The CDR3 is CASRADLLAEAFF. The CDR3 DNA reads as TGCGCCAGCCGGGCGGATCTTTTGGCTGAAGCTTTCTTT.

This clone is deemed medium-sized. The rearrangement uses TRBV5-7 and TRBJ2-7, with D hard to call. TRBV5-7 is an ORF for which the function is uncertain. This CDR3 has 10 amino acids. V was shortened by 2 bases and J by 4 bases, with 1 base between the two germline ends. The CDR3 bases are TGTGCCAGCAGCTTTTACGAGCAGTACTTC. Its translation: CASSFYEQYF.

The chain couples TRBV9 to TRBJ1-3; D remains unclear. Trimming took off 0 bases at V and 3 bases at J, with 16 bases between the two ends. This CDR3 comprises 17 residues. Looked up from germline, CDR1 is SGDLS and CDR2 is YYNGEE. As DNA, the CDR3 is TGTGCCAGCAGCGTAGATTTGACATCCAGGTTTGGAAACACCATATATTTT. Amino acids: CASSVDLTSRFGNTIYF.